A single sample gave rise to the 26 T cell receptor beta chains below, sequenced in a study of blood T cell repertoires in COVID-19. Only in-frame clones appear in the TCRdb table, and some are missing; sequencing was by immunoSEQ multiplex PCR. The sample lists nearly 80,000 clones, roughly 87% occurring once. Sequenced material: peripheral blood. All receptors derive from a woman aged 80 or over with active or convalescent COVID-19.

V usage is TRBV10-1 and J usage is TRBJ2-7; D may be TRBD2 (6 bases). V lost 7 bases, J lost 0 bases, and 25 bases lay in between. CDR1 and CDR2 from the germline V gene are WNHNN and SYGVQD (reference sequence). The CDR3 is 18 residues long. The CDR3 reads CASTPYCSRDLSSYEQYF. CDR3 sequence (DNA): TGCGCCAGCACTCCTTACTGCTCCCGGGACTTGAGCTCCTACGAGCAGTACTTC.

The V gene is TRBV12-3 or TRBV12-4, the J gene TRBJ2-2; 7 positions match TRBD2. The CDR3 length is 13 residues. After removal of 3 bases from V and 5 bases from J, the junction contained 0 bases not matched to a gene. As DNA, the CDR3 is TGTGCCAGCAGTTTCGGGGGGACCGGGGAGCTGTTTTTT. Its translation is CASSFGGTGELFF.

The V call is TRBV5-6, the J call TRBJ2-4, with a possible D match to TRBD2 (5 bases). Trimming shortened V by 3 bases and J by 7 bases, and 14 bases separated the two germline ends. CDR1 and CDR2 (germline): SGHDT, YYEEEE. This CDR3 contains 14 residues. CDR3 bases: TGTGCCAGCAGCTGGGCCTCTAGCTCCAACATTCAGTACTTC. Translated: CASSWASSSNIQYF.

This clone has more than one count but fewer than ten. This chain uses TRBV27 with TRBJ2-3; a possible D gene is TRBD2 (5 bases). Germline loops: CDR1 MNHEY, CDR2 SMNVEV (reference sequence). The CDR3 is 13 amino acids. Trimming stripped 4 bases from V and 6 bases from J, with 11 bases between. CDR3 residues: CASSSFSGDTQYF. The CDR3 DNA follows: TGTGCCAGCAGTTCCTTCAGCGGTGATACGCAGTATTTT.

The gene calls are TRBV5-6 and TRBJ1-5; unclear D gene. V lost 4 bases and J 6 bases, leaving 23 bases between the germline ends. The CDR3 is 17 amino acids. CDR1 and CDR2 from the germline V gene are SGHDT and YYEEEE. This chain's CDR3 is CASSISLGRGPGQPQHF. Here the CDR3 DNA reads TGTGCCAGCAGCATCTCTTTGGGTAGAGGGCCCGGTCAGCCCCAGCATTTT.

This sequence joins TRBV5-4 and TRBJ2-2; D is unresolved. Germline assignment: CDR1 SGHNT and CDR2 YYREEE (reference sequence). The V end was cut by 0 bases, the J end by 7 bases, with 13 bases between. The CDR3 is 15 residues long. CDR3 amino acids: CASSLDAGSYGELFF. The CDR3 DNA reads as TGTGCCAGCAGCTTGGATGCCGGGTCTTACGGGGAGCTGTTTTTT.

The CDR3 coding sequence is TGCGCCAGCAGCCAAGACTGGGGCCGCCGCAGTCTGAAGACCCAGTACTTC. Protein product: CASSQDWGRRSLKTQYF. This sequence joins TRBV4-3 and TRBJ2-5, with a weak D call TRBD1 (5 bases). The CDR3 runs 17 residues. Germline assignment: CDR1 LGHNA and CDR2 YSLEER. V dropped 0 bases and J dropped 6 bases, with 20 bases sitting between them.

J is TRBJ1-6 and V is TRBV2; 8 bases align to TRBD1. CDR3 length: 14 residues. V was pared by 4 bases and J by 6 bases, with 2 bases of the junction left unmatched. CDR1 and CDR2 (germline): SNHLY, FYNNEI. The CDR3 reads CASSGGQGNSPLHF. As DNA, the CDR3 is TGTGCCAGCAGTGGAGGACAGGGTAATTCACCCCTCCACTTT.

The V call is TRBV27, the J call TRBJ1-1; D remains ambiguous. CDR1 is MNHEY, CDR2 SMNVEV, per germline (reference sequence). Trimming shortened V by 6 bases and J by 11 bases, and 13 bases separated the two germline ends. CDR3 length: 11 residues. The CDR3 DNA follows: TGTGCCAGCAGCTCGGGGTTGGGGGCTTTCTTT. Translation: CASSSGLGAFF.

The rearrangement uses TRBV19 and TRBJ2-6; the match to TRBD1 covers 10 bases. Trimming took 7 bases from V and 3 from J; bases not matched to a gene: 6. Germline CDR1 LNHDA, CDR2 SQIVND (reference sequence). The CDR3 contains 16 residues. CDR3 region: CASKTGGASGANVLTF. Here the CDR3 DNA reads TGTGCCAGTAAGACAGGGGGCGCAAGTGGGGCCAACGTCCTGACTTTC. Based on the CDR3 plus reference TRBV19 and TRBJ2-6, the full variable domain is DGGITQSPKYLFRKEGQNVTLSCEQNLNHDAMYWYRQDPGQGLRLIYYSQIVNDFQKGDIAEGYSVSREKKESFPLTVTSAQKNPTAFYLCASKTGGASGANVLTFGAGSRLTVL.

The V and J genes are TRBV28 and TRBJ1-1; D uncertain. V was clipped by 4 bases and J by 4 bases, with 16 bases between them. Germline V gives CDR1 MDHEN, CDR2 SYDVKM. The CDR3 length is 15 residues. In DNA, the CDR3 is TGTGCCAGCAGTTCATTGGGAGTCTCGAGCACTGAAGCTTTCTTT. It encodes CASSSLGVSSTEAFF.

The chain is built from TRBV6-1 and TRBJ2-7; 8 bases map to TRBD1. J was trimmed by 3 bases and V by 2 bases; bases with no gene match: 9. The CDR3 is 16 residues long. From germline, CDR1 is MNHNS and CDR2 SASEGT. CDR3 nucleotides: TGTGCCAGCAGTGAATTCTCCGGGACAGGATACTACGAGCAGTACTTC. It translates to CASSEFSGTGYYEQYF.

In its sample, this clone was seen once. The chain has TRBV6-6 and TRBJ2-7; TRBD1 matches 7 bases. Per the germline V gene, CDR1 is MNHNY and CDR2 is SVGAGI (reference sequence). This CDR3 region has 14 residues. J lost 1 base, V lost 2 bases, and 2 bases had no gene match. CDR3 bases: TGTGCCAGCAGTTACGGGGGACAGTCCTACGAGCAGTACTTC. It encodes CASSYGGQSYEQYF.

The V call is TRBV2, the J call TRBJ1-1, with 9 positions matching TRBD1. Unmatched junction bases numbered 6, after V lost 4 bases and J lost 6 bases. Germline CDR1 reads SNHLY; CDR2 reads FYNNEI. This CDR3 has 14 amino acids. Written as DNA, the CDR3 is TGTGCCAGCAGTGGTGGGACAGGGAGGGCTGAAGCTTTCTTT. Protein product: CASSGGTGRAEAFF. Based on the CDR3 plus reference TRBV2 and TRBJ1-1, the full variable domain is EPEVTQTPSHQVTQMGQEVILRCVPISNHLYFYWYRQILGQKVEFLVSFYNNEISEKSEIFDDQFSVERPDGSNFTLKIRSTKLEDSAMYFCASSGGTGRAEAFFGQGTRLTVV.

DNA of the CDR3: TGTGCCAGCAGTGAACAGGGAGGTTTGCACGTCCTGACTTTC. It codes for CASSEQGGLHVLTF. The rearrangement links TRBV6-1 to TRBJ2-6; D may be TRBD2 (6 bases). Looked up from germline, CDR1 is MNHNS and CDR2 is SASEGT. CDR3 length equals 14 residues. The V gene lost 2 bases and the J gene lost 11 bases, with 13 bases spanning the gap.

This rearrangement joins TRBV7-3 to TRBJ1-2, with 8 bases identical to TRBD1. J gave up 8 bases and V 4 bases, and 12 bases lay outside the gene matches. This CDR3 contains 15 residues. From germline, CDR1 is SGHTA and CDR2 FQGTGA. CDR3 loop: CASSSAGGAPGGYTF. In DNA, the CDR3 is TGTGCCAGCAGCTCGGCAGGGGGCGCCCCAGGGGGCTACACCTTC.

This chain uses TRBV6-9 with TRBJ2-6; 7 positions agree with TRBD1. Germline V gene lookup returns CDR1 MNHGY and CDR2 SVAAGI. CDR3 length equals 17 residues. With 7 bases clipped from V and 2 bases from J, the junction kept 11 bases outside the gene matches. The CDR3 coding sequence is TGTGCCAGCACCGAAGGGGGCCCCTCCACTGGGGCCAACGTCCTGACTTTC. Translating gives CASTEGGPSTGANVLTF.

The chain links TRBV23-1 to TRBJ2-7; TRBD2 agrees at 10 bases. TRBV23-1 is marked as an open reading frame, function uncertain. CDR3 size: 17 residues. The J segment lost 4 bases and the V segment lost 3 bases, leaving 12 bases of the junction unmatched. The CDR3: CASSQGLAGADKYEQYF. The CDR3 bases are TGCGCCAGCAGTCAGGGCCTAGCGGGGGCTGATAAATACGAGCAGTACTTC.

The chain is built from TRBV7-2 and TRBJ2-2; D might be TRBD2 (5 bases). V shed 4 bases and J shed 5 bases, with 8 bases lying between them. CDR1 and CDR2 (germline): SGHTA, FQGNSA. CDR3 length equals 13 residues. CDR3 residues: CASSSRGTGELFF. Here the CDR3 DNA reads TGTGCCAGCAGCTCCCGCGGGACCGGGGAGCTGTTTTTT.

The chain employs TRBV7-2 and TRBJ2-5; D gene unclear. CDR3 length equals 11 residues. V was shortened by 5 bases and J by 5 bases, with 6 bases between the two germline ends. CDR1 SGHTA and CDR2 FQGNSA come from the germline V gene. The CDR3 reads CASSAHETQYF. CDR3 nucleotide sequence: TGTGCCAGCAGCGCACACGAGACCCAGTACTTC.

CDR3 loop: CASSEQGTNYGYTF. The CDR3 nucleotides are TGTGCCAGTAGTGAACAGGGGACTAACTATGGCTACACCTTC. V usage is TRBV19 and J usage is TRBJ1-2, with TRBD1 matching 7 bases. Germline CDR1 is LNHDA and CDR2 is SQIVND (reference sequence). The ends lost 5 bases at V and 0 bases at J; junction bases unmatched: 3. This CDR3 contains 14 residues. Full variable domain (missing parts from reference TRBV19 and TRBJ1-2): DGGITQSPKYLFRKEGQNVTLSCEQNLNHDAMYWYRQDPGQGLRLIYYSQIVNDFQKGDIAEGYSVSREKKESFPLTVTSAQKNPTAFYLCASSEQGTNYGYTFGSGTRLTVV.

The rearrangement links TRBV7-2 to TRBJ1-2; D call uncertain. Trimming stripped 1 base from V and 4 bases from J, with 7 bases between. There are 13 residues in the CDR3. Germline CDR1 is SGHTA and CDR2 is FQGNSA. The CDR3 loop reads CASSLGRGYGYTF. Here the CDR3 DNA reads TGTGCCAGCAGCTTAGGACGGGGCTATGGCTACACCTTC.

This rearrangement joins TRBV28 to TRBJ1-6, with 8 bases fitting TRBD1. Losses at the gene ends were 6 bases for V and 9 bases for J; bases not matched to a gene: 13. This CDR3 comprises 16 residues. From germline, CDR1 is MDHEN and CDR2 SYDVKM. CDR3 sequence: CASSTTGAPTVSPLHF. DNA of the CDR3: TGTGCCAGCAGCACGACAGGGGCCCCCACAGTTTCACCCCTCCACTTT.

The chain couples TRBV9 to TRBJ1-1; D might be TRBD1 (6 bases). This CDR3 contains 16 residues. The V end was cut by 3 bases, the J end by 6 bases, with 21 bases between. Germline V gene data show CDR1 as SGDLS and CDR2 as YYNGEE. CDR3 in amino acids: CASSALGGGASSEAFF. The CDR3 region has the DNA TGTGCCAGCAGCGCCTTGGGGGGGGGCGCGTCTTCTGAAGCTTTCTTT.

The V gene is TRBV3-1 (or the pseudogene TRBV3-2), the J gene TRBJ2-5, with D possibly being TRBD2 (6 bases). The CDR3 has 14 amino acids. Germline-derived CDR1 and CDR2 are LGHDT and YNNKEL (reference sequence). V was shortened by 3 bases and J by 1 base, with 9 bases between the two germline ends. As DNA, the CDR3 is TGTGCCAGCAGCCAGATACTAGCCCAAGAGACCCAGTACTTC. It encodes CASSQILAQETQYF.

This clone was seen a handful of times. V usage is TRBV6-5 and J usage is TRBJ1-2; D gene uncertain. Germline CDR1 and CDR2: MNHEY and SVGAGI. The V end lost 6 bases, the J end lost 5 bases, and 13 bases lay between the germline ends. The CDR3 has 13 amino acids. The CDR3, as DNA: TGTGCCAGCAGCCAGGTGGGAGAGTATGGCTACACCTTC. This encodes CASSQVGEYGYTF.